These 17 T cell receptor beta chains came from one sample sequenced in a study of a mutant IDH1 vaccine in newly diagnosed glioma. The protocol was immunoSEQ multiplex PCR, while the TCRdb copy is restricted to in-frame clones and leaves out a portion. The sample yields about 51,000 clones, roughly 73% seen once. For these TCRs, the target antigens are not known. Stated time point: week 5, during vaccination. With topical imiquimod, each dose of the vaccine consisted of 300 ug of mutant IDH1 20-mer peptide. The starting material was PBMCs, obtained from a glioma patient whose treatment included an IDH1 peptide vaccine. These receptor sequences come from a man aged 45-65 years with glioma.

The chain carries TRBV19 and TRBJ2-7; D gene ambiguous. Germline V lookup: CDR1 LNHDA, CDR2 SQIVND (reference sequence). Trimming took off 3 bases at V and 2 bases at J, with 14 bases between the two ends. This CDR3 is 15 amino acids long. The CDR3 spells CASSMSGGGPYEQYF. Written as DNA, the CDR3 is TGTGCCAGTAGTATGTCGGGTGGTGGGCCCTACGAGCAGTACTTC.

V and J are TRBV19 and TRBJ1-5; D perhaps matches TRBD1 (5 bases). The CDR3 is made up of 14 amino acids. The V end was cut by 4 bases, the J end by 4 bases, with 11 bases between. CDR1 is LNHDA, CDR2 SQIVND, per germline (reference sequence). The CDR3 DNA reads as TGTGCCAGTAGTACGGGACCGAGGAATCAGCCCCAGCATTTT. This translates into CASSTGPRNQPQHF.

The chain couples TRBV10-3 to TRBJ2-1; a possible D gene is TRBD1 (5 bases). The CDR3 runs to 12 residues. Per the germline V gene, CDR1 is ENHRY and CDR2 is SYGVKD. Trimming removed 2 bases at V and 15 bases at J, with 14 bases between. CDR3 DNA sequence: TGTGCCATCAGTGAGACGACAGACAATCTGTTCTTC. Protein sequence: CAISETTDNLFF.

The rearrangement uses TRBV27 and TRBJ1-2; possibly TRBD1 for D (6 bases). The germline V gene has CDR1 MNHEY and CDR2 SMNVEV (reference sequence). The CDR3 spans 15 residues. The germline V and J ends were trimmed by 3 bases and 4 bases, with 15 bases remaining between them. CDR3 sequence: CASSLSGQFIYGYTF. Here the CDR3 DNA reads TGTGCCAGCAGTTTGTCCGGACAGTTCATCTATGGCTACACCTTC.

The rearrangement links TRBV2 to TRBJ1-6; 9 bases are a match to TRBD1. The CDR3 has 17 amino acids. Germline-derived CDR1 and CDR2 are SNHLY and FYNNEI. J lost 8 bases, V lost 8 bases, and 16 bases had no gene match. The CDR3 DNA reads TGTGCCAGCTCCGGGACAGGGTCAGTAACATATGATTCACCCCTCCACTTT. This translates into CASSGTGSVTYDSPLHF.

A single count supports this clone. This chain links TRBV27 with TRBJ1-1; D is ambiguous. V dropped 2 bases and J dropped 1 base, with 14 bases sitting between them. This CDR3 is 16 amino acids long. Germline loops: CDR1 MNHEY, CDR2 SMNVEV (reference sequence). CDR3 coding DNA: TGTGCCAGCAGTTTAGTAGGTCACCTTGGGAACACTGAAGCTTTCTTT. Amino acid sequence: CASSLVGHLGNTEAFF.

The chain couples TRBV4-3 to TRBJ2-3, with D possibly matching TRBD1 (6 bases). CDR3 length equals 14 residues. V was clipped by 3 bases and J by 4 bases, with 11 bases between them. Germline-derived CDR1 and CDR2 are LGHNA and YSLEER. The CDR3 spells CASSQRTGSDTQYF. CDR3 bases: TGCGCCAGCAGCCAGCGAACAGGGTCAGATACGCAGTATTTT.

V is TRBV23-1 and J is TRBJ1-5, with 9 bases matching TRBD1. TRBV23-1 is marked as an open reading frame, function uncertain. CDR3 length equals 16 residues. The junction had 6 bases not matched to a gene; V was cut back by 3 bases and J by 3 bases. CDR3 region: CASSQIGQGNNQPQHF. The DNA for the CDR3 is TGCGCCAGCAGTCAGATCGGACAGGGGAACAATCAGCCCCAGCATTTT.

The rearrangement uses TRBV6-5 and TRBJ2-1, with 10 nucleotides matching TRBD2. This CDR3 has 15 amino acids. Germline CDR1 and CDR2: MNHEY and SVGAGI. V shed 8 bases, J shed 6 bases, and the junction held 10 bases outside the gene matches. As DNA, the CDR3 is TGTGCCAGCGGGCTACCTAGCGGGGGTTCCAATGAGCAGTTCTTC. It translates to CASGLPSGGSNEQFF.

This clone was observed once. The chain links TRBV5-1 to TRBJ2-1, with D hard to call. The CDR3 extends over 12 amino acids. V was cut by 6 bases and J by 1 base, with 5 bases left in between. CDR1 is SGHRS, CDR2 YFSETQ, per germline. The DNA of the CDR3 is TGCGCCAGCAAGGGATCCTACAATGAGCAGTTCTTC. Translated: CASKGSYNEQFF.

This sequence joins TRBV6-6 and TRBJ1-2, with a tentative D call TRBD1 (5 bases). Trimming removed 2 bases at V and 1 base at J, with 11 bases between. Germline V lookup: CDR1 MNHNY, CDR2 SVGAGI (reference sequence). The CDR3 sequence is 15 residues long. The CDR3 region is CASSYSTGLNYGYTF. As DNA, the CDR3 is TGTGCCAGCAGTTACAGCACAGGCCTTAACTATGGCTACACCTTC.

CDR3 nucleotide sequence: TGCGCCAGCCGTAGGGGAAAGAACACTGAAGCTTTCTTT. Its translation: CASRRGKNTEAFF. The rearrangement uses TRBV5-1 and TRBJ1-1; TRBD1 might be the D (5 bases). The V and J ends lost 7 bases and 1 base respectively, with 11 bases between them. The CDR3 loop spans 13 amino acids. Germline CDR1 and CDR2: SGHRS and YFSETQ. Based on the CDR3 plus reference TRBV5-1 and TRBJ1-1, the full variable domain is KAGVTQTPRYLIKTRGQQVTLSCSPISGHRSVSWYQQTPGQGLQFLFEYFSETQRNKGNFPGRFSGRQFSNSRSEMNVSTLELGDSALYLCASRRGKNTEAFFGQGTRLTVV.

The J gene is TRBJ2-1, the V gene TRBV7-2; 8 bases align to TRBD1. CDR3 length equals 14 residues. Germline CDR1 and CDR2: SGHTA and FQGNSA. V gave up 4 bases and J gave up 7 bases; unmatched junction bases: 6. The CDR3: CASSSGQGRNEQFF. The CDR3 DNA is TGTGCCAGCAGCTCCGGACAGGGTAGGAATGAGCAGTTCTTC.

Notes on this clone: This same CDR3 is encoded by further DNA sequences in the sample. CDR3 bases: TGTGCCAGTAGCACCGGGACAGGGTCCTACGAGCAGTACTTC. Its protein is CASSTGTGSYEQYF. This chain joins TRBV19 and TRBJ2-7, with TRBD1 identical over 9 bases. Germline V gene sequence: CDR1 LNHDA, CDR2 SQIVND (reference sequence). The trim removed 6 bases at V and 1 base at J, leaving 4 bases unmatched. The length of the CDR3 is 14 residues.

The chain couples TRBV4-3 to TRBJ2-7, with D tentatively TRBD1 (5 bases). Per germline, CDR1 LGHNA and CDR2 YSLEER. This CDR3 is built from 15 residues. Trimming pared 0 bases from V and 5 bases from J, leaving 14 bases between. Here the CDR3 DNA reads TGCGCCAGCAGCCAAGATCGGGTCAGGGCCAACGAGCAGTACTTC. It is translated as CASSQDRVRANEQYF.

V and J are TRBV15 and TRBJ1-1; no reliable D call. Germline V gene lookup returns CDR1 LNHNV and CDR2 YYDKDF (reference sequence). V was pared by 0 bases and J by 11 bases, with 13 bases between. This CDR3 comprises 13 residues. The CDR3 reads CATSRDKGRKAFF. In DNA form, the CDR3 reads TGTGCCACCAGCAGAGATAAAGGCCGGAAGGCTTTCTTT.

The chain joins TRBV29-1 to TRBJ1-4; D is undetermined. V lost 4 bases and J lost 6, with 9 bases in between. Germline CDR1 and CDR2: SQVTM and ANQGSEA. CDR3 size: 12 residues. The CDR3 protein is CSVAWRYEKLFF. The CDR3 DNA is TGCAGCGTTGCATGGAGATATGAAAAACTGTTTTTT.